Listed below are T cell receptor beta chains from one sample, sequenced in a study of neurological immune-mediated disorders. TCRdb passed the 5' RACE reads through MiXCR, listing each CDR3 protein once. The profile shows over 70,000 distinct CDR3 sequences, roughly a tenth of them singletons. Specimen: PBMCs. All receptors derive from a man aged 25 to 45 in good health. The CDR3 runs from the conserved cysteine through the conserved F or W. The D gene is left open where the match is weak. Not all rows give a size; the values are once, few, many and, for expanded clones, a class.

TRBJ1-4	NA	TRBV12-3/TRBV12-4	many	TGTGCCAGCAGACAAGGGGTAGTCGGAGAAAAACTGTTTTTT	CASRQGVVGEKLFF
TRBJ1-1	NA	TRBV5-1	many	TGCGCCAGCAGCTTGGTAGGGACTGTGACTGAAGCTTTCTTT	CASSLVGTVTEAFF
TRBJ2-7	NA	TRBV7-9	many	TGTGCCAGCCGCGAGGGGAGCTACGAGCAGTACTTC	CASREGSYEQYF
TRBJ2-7	NA	TRBV28	many	TGTGCCAGCAGTACGATCTACGAGCAGTACTTC	CASSTIYEQYF
TRBJ2-1	TRBD2	TRBV7-6	NA	TGTGCCAGCAGCTTACCGACCGGGACTAGCGGCTACAATGAGCAGTTCTTC	CASSLPTGTSGYNEQFF
TRBJ1-1	TRBD1	TRBV6-1	many	TGTGCCAGCAGCCCAAGGGGACAGGGGAACACTGAAGCTTTCTTT	CASSPRGQGNTEAFF
TRBJ2-7	NA	TRBV29-1	many	TGCAGCGCCGCAGGGACGGCCGTCGAGCAGTACTTC	CSAAGTAVEQYF
TRBJ1-2	TRBD1	TRBV10-3	NA	TGTGCCATCAGTCGTCCCGGGACAGGGCAAGCTAACTATGGCTACACCTTC	CAISRPGTGQANYGYTF
TRBJ1-3	TRBD1	TRBV7-9	many	TGTGCCAGCAGCTTATTCCAGGGGGCCCCTGGAAACACCATATATTTT	CASSLFQGAPGNTIYF
TRBJ2-5	NA	TRBV20-1	many	TGCAGTGCTAAGGTCTCAGGGTTTCAAGAGACCCAGTACTTC	CSAKVSGFQETQYF
TRBJ2-5	TRBD1	TRBV29-1	many	TGCAGCGTGCCCCGGACAGGGGGGGAGACCCAGTACTTC	CSVPRTGGETQYF
TRBJ1-3	NA	TRBV28	many	TGTGCCAGCAGTTTGATAGGTACCTCTGGAAACACCATATATTTT	CASSLIGTSGNTIYF
TRBJ2-2	TRBD2	TRBV5-4	many	TGTGCCAGCAGCCTGAGGACTAGCGGGAACACCGGGGAGCTGTTTTTT	CASSLRTSGNTGELFF
TRBJ1-1	TRBD1	TRBV20-1	many	TGCAGTGCTAGTGATGGGGACAGGGACACTGAAGCTTTCTTT	CSASDGDRDTEAFF
TRBJ1-6	NA	TRBV2	many	TGTGCCAGCAGTGCCCAGAGCTCCTATAATTCACCCCTCCACTTT	CASSAQSSYNSPLHF
TRBJ2-1	NA	TRBV4-2	many	TGTGCCAGCAGCCAAGATACCGCGGGATCCTACAATGAGCAGTTCTTC	CASSQDTAGSYNEQFF
TRBJ2-1	NA	TRBV11-1	many	TGTGCCAGCAGCCGCAGCGGGTCAACCTACAATGAGCAGTTCTTC	CASSRSGSTYNEQFF
TRBJ2-2	NA	TRBV5-1	many	TGCGCCAGCAGCTTGGGACAGATAAACACCGGGGAGCTGTTTTTT	CASSLGQINTGELFF
TRBJ2-1	NA	TRBV9	many	TGTGCCAGCAGCCCTGGCGGGCTCGGGAATGAGCAGTTCTTC	CASSPGGLGNEQFF
TRBJ2-3	TRBD2	TRBV19	few	TGTGCCAGTAGTAGCGGGGGGAACGCAGATACGCAGTATTTT	CASSSGGNADTQYF
TRBJ2-3	NA	TRBV15	many	TGTGCCACCAGCAGAGAGGCGAGCGGTACAGATACGCAGTATTTT	CATSREASGTDTQYF
TRBJ2-2	TRBD2	TRBV20-1	few	TGCAGTGCAGATAGCGGGGGGAACACCGGGGAGCTGTTTTTT	CSADSGGNTGELFF
TRBJ2-1	TRBD2	TRBV14	many	TGTGCCAGCAGCCAGCCGACTAGCGGAGAATACAATGAGCAGTTCTTC	CASSQPTSGEYNEQFF
TRBJ2-4	NA	TRBV5-6	many	TGTGCCAGCAGCCGGGGACTAGCCAAAAACATTCAGTACTTC	CASSRGLAKNIQYF
TRBJ2-7	NA	TRBV6-2/TRBV6-3	many	TGTACCAGCAACGTAGAGCTAGCGAGCTACGAGCAGTACTTC	CTSNVELASYEQYF
TRBJ2-1	NA	TRBV20-1	many	TGCAGTGCCTATGTCCCTAGCACAGATGAGCAGTTCTTC	CSAYVPSTDEQFF
TRBJ2-5	TRBD2	TRBV7-9	many	TGTGCCAGCAGCCCCGGGACTAGCGGGAGTGAGACCCAGTACTTC	CASSPGTSGSETQYF
TRBJ2-7	NA	TRBV28	many	TGTGCCAGCACCCTCCCCGGGACGCTCTCCTACGAGCAGTACTTC	CASTLPGTLSYEQYF
TRBJ2-1	NA	TRBV7-2	many	TGTGCCAGCAGCTTTTCAGGGTTTTGGGATGAGCAGTTCTTC	CASSFSGFWDEQFF
TRBJ2-7	NA	TRBV24-1	many	TGTGCCACCAGTTATTGGCTCCTGCCCTACGAGCAGTACTTC	CATSYWLLPYEQYF
TRBJ1-5	NA	TRBV10-1	many	TGCGCCAGCAGTACAGGGTATAGCAATCAGCCCCAGCATTTT	CASSTGYSNQPQHF
TRBJ2-3	TRBD2	TRBV20-1	many	TGCAGTGCCAGGCTAGCGGGAGCGTCTACAGATACGCAGTATTTT	CSARLAGASTDTQYF
TRBJ2-5	NA	TRBV5-5	many	TGTGCCAGCAGCTCGGGACCGCTACAAGAGACCCAGTACTTC	CASSSGPLQETQYF
TRBJ2-7	NA	TRBV4-2	few	TGTGCCAGCAGCCAAGATCGGAGTCGCGAGCAGTACTTC	CASSQDRSREQYF
TRBJ2-7	NA	TRBV20-1	many	TGCAGTGCTGGGGTCGGGAGTCACTCCTACGAGCAGTACTTC	CSAGVGSHSYEQYF
TRBJ2-7	TRBD1	TRBV27	many	TGTGCCAGCAGGCAAACAGGGGGCGCATCTCGCGAGCAGTACTTC	CASRQTGGASREQYF
TRBJ1-5	NA	TRBV5-1	NA	TGCGCCAGCAGCTTGGACGGGGGCAATCAGCCCCAGCATTTT	CASSLDGGNQPQHF
TRBJ2-2	NA	TRBV6-4	many	TGTGCCAGCAGTGAAGGGGACACCGGGGAGCTGTTTTTT	CASSEGDTGELFF
TRBJ1-5	NA	TRBV15	many	TGTGCCACCAGCCTAGCCCCGGGCAGCAATCAGCCCCAGCATTTT	CATSLAPGSNQPQHF
TRBJ2-3	TRBD2	TRBV7-2	many	TGTGCCAGCAGCTTAGGCGGGAGGGATACGCAGTATTTT	CASSLGGRDTQYF
TRBJ2-3	NA	TRBV7-8	few	TGTGCCAGCAGCTTAGTTGGACACAGTACCCTAGTAAGGGATACGCAGTATTTT	CASSLVGHSTLVRDTQYF
TRBJ2-1	NA	TRBV7-9	many	TGTGCCAGCAGCTTAGTGTCTTCCCTCCATGAGCAGTTCTTC	CASSLVSSLHEQFF
TRBJ2-7	TRBD2	TRBV7-2	many	TGTGCCAGCAGCTTGACTAGCGGTACCTACGAGCAGTACTTC	CASSLTSGTYEQYF
TRBJ2-5	TRBD2	TRBV3-1	NA	TGTGCCAGCCAAGAGGGACTAGCGTTTGGAGAGACCCAGTACTTC	CASQEGLAFGETQYF
TRBJ2-7	NA	TRBV20-1	many	TGCAGTGGCCAGCGCTCAACCTACGAGCAGTACTTC	CSGQRSTYEQYF
TRBJ2-7	NA	TRBV24-1	NA	TGTGCCACCAGTGAGGCGGGGCTAAACGAGCAGTACTTC	CATSEAGLNEQYF
TRBJ2-1	NA	TRBV12-3/TRBV12-4	NA	TGTGCCAGCAGTTTGGGAATCTCCTACAATGAGCAGTTCTTC	CASSLGISYNEQFF
TRBJ2-1	NA	TRBV18	few	TGTGCCAGCTCACAATCCCTGGCGACAGGAGGGGACAATGAGCAGTTCTTC	CASSQSLATGGDNEQFF
TRBJ1-1	NA	TRBV27	NA	TGTGCCAGTTTAGGAGGGAACACTGAAGCTTTCTTT	CASLGGNTEAFF
TRBJ1-1	NA	TRBV5-1	many	TGCGCCAGCAGCTTGGTCCAGGGAAGGAACACTGAAGCTTTCTTT	CASSLVQGRNTEAFF
TRBJ2-4	NA	TRBV29-1	many	TGCAGCGTTGTGCTTCAGGCCAAAAACATTCAGTACTTC	CSVVLQAKNIQYF
TRBJ2-2	NA	TRBV7-3	many	TGTGCCAGCAGCAACCCCCCTGGGGGGGAGCTGTTTTTT	CASSNPPGGELFF
TRBJ2-2	TRBD2	TRBV6-4	NA	TGTGCCAGCAGTGACGGGACTAGCGGTCTCACCGGGGAGCTGTTTTTT	CASSDGTSGLTGELFF
TRBJ2-7	NA	TRBV5-1	many	TGCGCCAGCAGCTTGGTTCAGGGGCCCTACGAGCAGTACTTC	CASSLVQGPYEQYF
TRBJ2-1	TRBD2	TRBV5-1	many	TGCGCCAGCAGCTTGCTAGCGGGAGAGGGTGAGCAGTTCTTC	CASSLLAGEGEQFF
TRBJ1-6	TRBD1	TRBV27	many	TGTGCCAGCAGTGAAAGGACAGGCTCACCCCTCCACTTT	CASSERTGSPLHF
TRBJ2-3	NA	TRBV20-1	many	TGCAGTGCCAGACAGCTCGATACAGATACGCAGTATTTT	CSARQLDTDTQYF
TRBJ2-2	NA	TRBV19	few	TGTGCCAGTAGCGCAGGGACCGTTAACACCGGGGAGCTGTTTTTT	CASSAGTVNTGELFF
TRBJ1-1	NA	TRBV12-3/TRBV12-4	many	TGTGCCAGCAGTTTACGAGGAAGCGCGAACACTGAAGCTTTCTTT	CASSLRGSANTEAFF
TRBJ2-7	NA	TRBV5-1	many	TGCGCCAGCAGCTTGGAACCCCCTCCGACAGGCTACGAGCAGTACTTC	CASSLEPPPTGYEQYF